The clone carrying this T cell receptor beta chain has a single count. The target antigen is unknown. Germline assignment: CDR1 SGHTS and CDR2 YDEGEE. Trimming cost V 2 bases and J 5 bases, with 20 bases left between them. The CDR3 spans 16 residues. 13 Jbeta primers and 60 Vbeta primers were used for the PCR. The table came from immunoSEQ multiplex PCR; TCRdb's copy has only in-frame clones and leaves some out. The sample shows about 160,000 clones, less than 85% of them seen only once. This specimen comes from a study of cytomegalovirus exposure and HLA in healthy donors. Study as a whole: A data release that came early held tens of millions of unique TCRs from HLA-typed donors.

Study-wide findings and caveats: While the bulk of TCR sequences proved rare, some public TCRs turned up in many donors. Associated with HLA alleles at 0.05 false discovery rate in a later analysis were some 18,000 TCR beta sequences.

The chain has TRBV5-8 and TRBJ2-7; the D gene is possibly TRBD1 (6 bases). The specimen sequenced was PBMCs. This TCR was sampled from a man between 60 and 75 years old in good health and CMV-seronegative. The CDR3 sequence is CASSFYRVINSDEQYF. The DNA for the CDR3 is TGTGCCAGCAGCTTTTACAGGGTTATAAATAGCGACGAGCAGTACTTC.